The T cell receptor (beta chain) described here comes from a study of T cell repertoires in cytomegalovirus infection. TCRdb recomputed calls from the reads with MiXCR, one row per CDR3 protein. The table lists about 900,000 distinct CDR3 sequences, about a third of them singletons. This clonotype was observed many times. Its antigen remains unknown. The germline CDR1 and CDR2 sequences are SGHVS and FNYEAQ. CDR3 length: 14 residues. Trimming cost V 1 base and J 8 bases, with 11 bases left between them. The source of this sequence is a human donor in good health (CMV status not recorded). Some clones in this sample may be carry-over from other donors' samples. Source: cultured CD8+ T cells from PBMCs, taken from culture after CMV antigen stimulation. J is TRBJ2-2 and V is TRBV7-6; no reliable D call. This chain's CDR3 is CASSLVYFGGELFF. The CDR3 DNA reads TGTGCCAGCAGCTTAGTTTACTTTGGAGGGGAGCTGTTTTTT.